This is a list of T cell receptor beta chains from one sample in a study of cytomegalovirus exposure and HLA in healthy donors. TCRdb's copy holds only in-frame clones and misses some; the assay was immunoSEQ multiplex PCR. The sample carries under 120,000 clones, about 80% recorded once. The sequenced sample consisted of PBMCs. The receptors were sampled from a man between 50 and 59 years old in good health and CMV-seropositive. Each CDR3 is given with its conserved first and last residue. Each record gives: CDR3 length, V gene, clone size, J gene, CDR3 protein. Where a row states a size, it is once, few, many or the class of an expanded clone; other rows omit it.

14,TRBV5-1,few,TRBJ1-1,CASSLSQTNTEAFF
15,TRBV5-1,once,TRBJ2-3,CASSPTTSGTDTQYF
15,TRBV2,NA,TRBJ1-1,CASTPQGQGGTEAFF
15,TRBV7-2,few,TRBJ1-2,CASSLPGGIGYGYTF
16,TRBV9,NA,TRBJ2-3,CASSVDSGGARDTQYF
14,TRBV18,NA,TRBJ1-5,CASSPNSGNQPQHF
18,TRBV19,NA,TRBJ2-1,CASSSSSRGPWTYNEQFF
14,TRBV5-1,medium-sized,TRBJ2-7,CASSSTGTGAEQYF
14,TRBV6-1,NA,TRBJ1-2,CAAQTPDRDNGYTF
16,TRBV7-6,NA,TRBJ2-2,CASSLVASGGTGELFF
15,TRBV5-1,NA,TRBJ1-2,CASSLGAAVNYGYTF
17,TRBV27,NA,TRBJ1-1,CASTSRPGQQRNTEAFF
17,TRBV5-1,NA,NA,CASSLQQDRWSSYEQYF
15,TRBV2,NA,TRBJ2-3,CASSESVLSTDTQYF
13,TRBV19,NA,TRBJ2-3,CAKSGVSTDTQYF
15,TRBV10-1,NA,TRBJ2-1,CASSLASGIGYEQFF
14,TRBV27,few,TRBJ1-4,CASSSRATREKLFF
13,TRBV28,NA,TRBJ2-6,CASSLSGANVLTF
12,TRBV30,few,TRBJ1-1,CAWSVGSRGAFF
16,TRBV4-2,NA,TRBJ2-3,CASSQERAGGTDTQYF
15,TRBV18,NA,TRBJ1-1,CASSPRDRGNTEAFF
13,TRBV11-2,NA,TRBJ1-2,CASSFSGGQGYTF
17,TRBV10-3,NA,TRBJ1-5,CAISESTFSNSNQPQHF
15,TRBV19,NA,TRBJ1-1,CASSTSRLMNTEAFF
12,TRBV19,NA,TRBJ1-2,CASSITGYGYTF
14,TRBV7-6,NA,TRBJ2-7,CASSLMAYSYEQYF
15,TRBV5-6,few,TRBJ1-6,CASSLVGGVDSPLHF
15,TRBV10-1,NA,TRBJ2-1,CASTIQGISYNEQFF
14,TRBV5-6,NA,TRBJ2-4,CASSFGETKNIQYF
14,TRBV5-4,NA,TRBJ1-1,CASSLGQQNTEAFF
14,TRBV5-5,NA,TRBJ1-3,CASSRGDRGNTIYF
14,TRBV19,NA,TRBJ2-1,CASSPNGAYNEQFF
14,TRBV4-1,NA,TRBJ2-7,CASSPPWGETEQYF
14,TRBV5-1,few,TRBJ1-1,CASKSQGESTEAFF
16,TRBV5-1,once,TRBJ2-5,CASSPGTSGGQETQYF
16,TRBV29-1,NA,TRBJ1-1,CSVDGATGKSIAEAFF
15,TRBV5-4,NA,TRBJ1-1,CASSPREGGNTEAFF
15,TRBV6-6,NA,TRBJ1-5,CASSRTGDSNQPQHF
16,TRBV5-1,NA,TRBJ2-3,CASSPRGQGVGDTQYF
14,TRBV5-1,NA,TRBJ1-2,CASSLDGQAGGYTF
15,TRBV5-1,few,TRBJ1-1,CASSPLTGLNTEAFF
15,TRBV6-4,NA,TRBJ2-7,CASSGGSSGTYEQYF
14,TRBV10-3,NA,TRBJ1-2,CAISEIRGNHGYTF
14,TRBV29-1,few,TRBJ1-1,CSVSRTRGDTEAFF
13,TRBV14,NA,TRBJ1-2,CASSHLQRGGYTF
15,TRBV5-7,NA,TRBJ2-5,CASSLSRDTWETQYF
13,TRBV2,once,TRBJ1-5,CASSGEREQPQHF
20,TRBV30,NA,TRBJ2-6,CAWVGGTGTGPRSGANVLTF
16,TRBV27,NA,TRBJ2-7,CASSSLTGTGAYEQYF
12,TRBV30,NA,TRBJ1-2,CAWSLSSYGYTF
18,TRBV5-1,once,TRBJ2-1,CASSFVTGPLSSYNEQFF
16,TRBV2,NA,TRBJ2-2,CASSVGREGGNGELFF
12,TRBV6-6,NA,TRBJ2-3,CASSPRSDTQYF
14,TRBV9,NA,TRBJ1-2,CASSVAGAGYGYTF
15,TRBV5-8,NA,TRBJ1-5,CASSLGVEGNQPQHF
13,TRBV28,NA,TRBJ2-5,CASSLGVQETQYF
14,TRBV28,NA,TRBJ2-1,CASSFDATRNEQFF
14,TRBV4-1,once,TRBJ1-2,CASSQSGRAYGYTF
15,TRBV19,NA,TRBJ1-5,CASTPTGGGNQPQHF